A single sample is the source of the 31 T cell receptor beta chains below, sequenced in a study of blood T cell repertoires in COVID-19. TCRdb's copy holds only in-frame clones and misses some; the assay was immunoSEQ multiplex PCR. The data show some 270,000 clones, 90% seen once. The material sequenced was peripheral blood. The receptors were sampled from a woman aged 55-70 years with COVID-19, enrolled during active disease.

The chain combines TRBV10-3 with TRBJ1-5; D gene ambiguous. V was pared by 4 bases and J by 4 bases, with 5 bases between. The germline gives CDR1 ENHRY, CDR2 SYGVKD. The CDR3 contains 12 residues. This chain's CDR3 is CAISGQNQPQHF. The CDR3 nucleotides read TGTGCCATCAGTGGACAAAATCAGCCCCAGCATTTT.

The chain uses TRBV19 and TRBJ2-7, with D perhaps TRBD2 (6 bases). The CDR3 runs 15 residues. Trimming took off 6 bases at V and 0 bases at J, with 15 bases between the two ends. Germline values: CDR1 LNHDA, CDR2 SQIVND (reference sequence). CDR3 in amino acids: CASRPGRESSYEQYF. In DNA form, the CDR3 reads TGTGCCAGTAGACCGGGACGGGAGAGCTCCTACGAGCAGTACTTC.

The rearrangement uses TRBV6-5 and TRBJ1-4, with 7 bases lining up with TRBD1. V gave up 5 bases and J gave up 1 base; unmatched junction bases: 4. The CDR3 is 15 amino acids. Germline assignment: CDR1 MNHEY and CDR2 SVGAGI. In nucleotides, the CDR3 is TGTGCCAGCAGTCCAGGGACAGTAACTAATGAAAAACTGTTTTTT. Protein sequence: CASSPGTVTNEKLFF.

The chain is built from TRBV7-2 and TRBJ1-2; 9 bases map to TRBD1. Germline values: CDR1 SGHTA, CDR2 FQGNSA. This CDR3 has 14 residues. V was pared by 5 bases and J by 6 bases, with 7 bases of the junction left unmatched. The CDR3 DNA reads TGTGCCAGCAGCCACACAGGGGGCTTGGATGGCTACACCTTC. As protein: CASSHTGGLDGYTF.

The gene calls are TRBV7-9 and TRBJ2-1; 10 nucleotides line up with TRBD2. The CDR3 has 15 residues. Germline V gene sequence: CDR1 SEHNR, CDR2 FQNEAQ (reference sequence). After removal of 5 bases from V and 5 bases from J, the junction contained 6 bases not matched to a gene. CDR3 region: CASSRGLAPDNEQFF. The DNA for the CDR3 is TGTGCCAGCAGCCGGGGACTAGCGCCCGACAATGAGCAGTTCTTC. Together with reference TRBV7-9 and TRBJ2-1, the CDR3 gives the full variable domain: DTGVSQNPRHKITKRGQNVTFRCDPISEHNRLYWYRQTLGQGPEFLTYFQNEAQLEKSRLLSDRFSAERPKGSFSTLEIQRTEQGDSAMYLCASSRGLAPDNEQFFGPGTRLTVL.

The rearrangement links TRBV5-1 to TRBJ2-1; 14 bases align to TRBD2. The CDR3 loop spans 17 amino acids. Per germline, CDR1 SGHRS and CDR2 YFSETQ. V dropped 4 bases and J dropped 0; count of bases not matched to a gene: 3. The CDR3 DNA sequence: TGCGCCAGCAGCAGGGGACTAGCGGGGGTCTCCTACAATGAGCAGTTCTTC. This gives the protein CASSRGLAGVSYNEQFF.

The rearrangement joins TRBV19 to TRBJ2-7; perhaps TRBD1 as D (6 bases). Trimming pared 4 bases from V and 2 bases from J, leaving 9 bases between. The CDR3 length is 13 residues. CDR1 and CDR2 from the germline V gene are LNHDA and SQIVND (reference sequence). The CDR3 loop reads CASSKQGTYEQYF. The CDR3 DNA is TGTGCCAGTAGTAAACAGGGAACCTACGAGCAGTACTTC.

V usage is TRBV6-5 and J usage is TRBJ1-6; 7 bases fit TRBD1. Germline V gives CDR1 MNHEY, CDR2 SVGAGI. V lost 6 bases and J lost 7; bases outside the gene matches: 6. This CDR3 region has 14 residues. The CDR3 here is CASRPRQGNSPLHF. CDR3 nucleotide sequence: TGTGCCAGCAGACCTCGACAGGGAAATTCACCCCTCCACTTT.

The chain carries TRBV6-5 and TRBJ1-6; 8 bases fit TRBD1. Trimming cost V 6 bases and J 7 bases; bases outside gene matches: 5. CDR1 and CDR2 (germline): MNHEY, SVGAGI. The CDR3 sequence is 14 residues long. The CDR3 reads CASRRTGRNSPLHF. In nucleotides, the CDR3 is TGTGCCAGCAGGAGGACAGGGAGAAATTCACCCCTCCACTTT.

The chain couples TRBV4-2 to TRBJ1-3; a weak D match, TRBD1 (6 bases). Germline V gene data show CDR1 as LGHNA and CDR2 as YNFKEQ. The CDR3 has 17 amino acids. The V gene lost 4 bases and the J gene lost 0 bases, with 16 bases spanning the gap. DNA of the CDR3: TGTGCCAGCAGCCCCAGAGGGGGTCCCTCCTCTGGAAACACCATATATTTT. Translation: CASSPRGGPSSGNTIYF.

V usage is TRBV2 and J usage is TRBJ1-5, with a weak D call TRBD1 (5 bases). The CDR3 covers 13 residues. Germline CDR1 reads SNHLY; CDR2 reads FYNNEI. Trimming stripped 5 bases from V and 4 bases from J, with 9 bases between. CDR3 bases: TGTGCCAGCAGTACAGGCCGAAATCAGCCCCAGCATTTT. It translates to CASSTGRNQPQHF.

CDR3 bases: TGTGCCAGCAGCCTGGAGGGGGCGCCGAGATCACCCCTCCACTTT. Its translation: CASSLEGAPRSPLHF. The chain couples TRBV7-9 to TRBJ1-6; TRBD1 agrees at 7 bases. V dropped 5 bases and J dropped 10; count of bases not matched to a gene: 11. The length of the CDR3 is 15 residues. Germline V gene data show CDR1 as SEHNR and CDR2 as FQNEAQ (reference sequence).

The chain couples TRBV5-5 to TRBJ1-2; 9 bases match TRBD1. CDR1 is SGHKS and CDR2 is YYEKEE in the germline V gene (reference sequence). The CDR3 is 18 amino acids. With V trimmed by 2 bases and J by 1 base, 12 bases remained unmatched. The CDR3 is CASSLTPGQGPLNYGYTF. The CDR3, as DNA: TGTGCCAGCAGCTTAACACCGGGACAGGGTCCCCTTAACTATGGCTACACCTTC.

The gene calls are TRBV18 and TRBJ2-3; weak D call: TRBD2 (5 bases). CDR1 KGHSH and CDR2 LQKENI come from the germline V gene. The CDR3 runs 17 residues. Trimming pared 3 bases from V and 3 bases from J, leaving 19 bases between. This chain's CDR3 is CASSPSLGERSTDTQYF. The DNA of the CDR3 is TGTGCCAGCTCACCCTCTCTCGGCGAGCGGAGTACAGATACGCAGTATTTT.

In its sample, this clone was seen a few times. The gene calls are TRBV2 and TRBJ1-2; 10 bases fit TRBD1. CDR1 and CDR2 (germline): SNHLY, FYNNEI. The V and J ends lost 6 bases and 3 bases, in that order; junction bases with no gene match: 7. This CDR3 contains 15 residues. The CDR3 nucleotides are TGTGCCAGCAGGGGGTTTGACAGGGGGCACTATGGCTACACCTTC. It translates to CASRGFDRGHYGYTF.

A note on this clone: This same CDR3 is encoded by further DNA sequences in the sample. The chain employs TRBV4-2 and TRBJ2-2; D perhaps matches TRBD1 (5 bases). CDR1 is LGHNA and CDR2 is YNFKEQ in the germline V gene. The CDR3 has 15 amino acids. The V end lost 1 base, the J end lost 1 base, and 7 bases lay between the germline ends. CDR3 in amino acids: CASSQAGQNTGELFF. The CDR3 DNA follows: TGTGCCAGCAGCCAAGCTGGACAGAACACCGGGGAGCTGTTTTTT.

This clone showed up just once. The rearrangement uses TRBV7-2 and TRBJ2-7; D is unclear. V was clipped by 6 bases and J by 7 bases, with 19 bases between them. The CDR3 covers 14 residues. The V gene's germline CDR1 is SGHTA and CDR2 FQGNSA. For the CDR3, the DNA is TGTGCCAGCAGGCCATCCCCAGGTCCCCCAGAGCAGTACTTC. Protein product: CASRPSPGPPEQYF.

The chain employs TRBV29-1 and TRBJ1-2, with D perhaps TRBD1 (6 bases). The CDR3 has 13 residues. V was cut by 0 bases and J by 6 bases, with 11 bases left in between. CDR1 is SQVTM and CDR2 is ANQGSEA in the germline V gene. The DNA of the CDR3 is TGCAGCGTTGAAGAAGTACAGGGAGATGGCTACACCTTC. This sequence encodes CSVEEVQGDGYTF.

The chain links TRBV6-5 to TRBJ2-7; D remains ambiguous. Germline CDR1 MNHEY, CDR2 SVGAGI. V was trimmed by 4 bases and J by 5 bases, leaving 9 bases between them. The CDR3 extends over 12 amino acids. CDR3 bases: TGTGCCAGCAGTTCCACGCGCCACGAGCAGTACTTC. Translation: CASSSTRHEQYF.

The V gene is TRBV9, the J gene TRBJ2-5; D is undetermined. This CDR3 has 14 amino acids. Trimming shortened V by 0 bases and J by 2 bases, and 8 bases separated the two germline ends. Per the germline V gene, CDR1 is SGDLS and CDR2 is YYNGEE. This CDR3 reads CASSVGRRQETQYF. CDR3 bases: TGTGCCAGCAGCGTAGGGAGAAGGCAAGAGACCCAGTACTTC.

The chain links TRBV5-4 to TRBJ1-3; 9 nucleotides align to TRBD1. The CDR3 is 14 residues long. Trimming removed 3 bases from V and 4 bases from J; junction bases left unmatched: 2. Germline V CDR1 and CDR2: SGHNT, YYREEE (reference sequence). For the CDR3, the DNA is TGTGCCAGCAGCTCGACAGGGGGGGGAAACACCATATATTTT. Amino acid sequence: CASSSTGGGNTIYF.

V is TRBV3-1 (or the pseudogene TRBV3-2) and J is TRBJ1-1; 7 bases match TRBD1. The ends lost 4 bases at V and 1 base at J; junction bases unmatched: 6. Germline CDR1 and CDR2: LGHDT and YNNKEL (reference sequence). The CDR3 sequence is 15 residues long. CDR3 DNA sequence: TGTGCCAGCAGCCCTCAAGACAGGGCGAACACTGAAGCTTTCTTT. The encoded protein is CASSPQDRANTEAFF.

The chain combines TRBV2 with TRBJ2-1, with TRBD2 matching over 7 bases. The germline gives CDR1 SNHLY, CDR2 FYNNEI. V lost 2 bases to trimming and J lost 4 bases; unmatched junction nucleotides: 5. The length of the CDR3 is 15 residues. The CDR3 DNA follows: TGTGCCAGCAGTGAACCTGGGGGGGGGTACAATGAGCAGTTCTTC. Translated, it gives CASSEPGGGYNEQFF. Full variable domain (rest looked up from reference TRBV2 and TRBJ2-1): EPEVTQTPSHQVTQMGQEVILRCVPISNHLYFYWYRQILGQKVEFLVSFYNNEISEKSEIFDDQFSVERPDGSNFTLKIRSTKLEDSAMYFCASSEPGGGYNEQFFGPGTRLTVL.

The chain combines TRBV25-1 with TRBJ2-5; D unresolved. Germline V gives CDR1 MGHDK, CDR2 SYGVNS. The CDR3 loop spans 14 amino acids. Trimming left V 3 bases short and J 1 base short, with 9 bases between. The CDR3 is CASSDRSIQETQYF. The CDR3 DNA sequence: TGTGCCAGCAGTGACCGGTCAATCCAAGAGACCCAGTACTTC.

This chain joins TRBV19 and TRBJ2-2, with D perhaps TRBD2 (6 bases). The CDR3 has 16 amino acids. Trimming took 6 bases from V and 4 from J, leaving 18 bases between them. CDR1 LNHDA and CDR2 SQIVND come from the germline V gene (reference sequence). The CDR3 DNA reads as TGTGCCAGTAGGCCAGGAGGGGCGCGAGGCACCGGGGAGCTGTTTTTT. It codes for CASRPGGARGTGELFF.

The chain employs TRBV7-8 and TRBJ2-7; 8 bases are shared with TRBD2. Germline-derived CDR1 and CDR2 are SGHVS and FQNEAQ. The V segment lost 5 bases and the J segment 2 bases; nucleotides outside the gene matches: 2. The CDR3 contains 13 residues. In DNA form, the CDR3 reads TGTGCCAGCAGCCGGGGGGGAACCTACGAGCAGTACTTC. It translates to CASSRGGTYEQYF. The full variable domain, in which reference TRBV7-8 and TRBJ2-7 provide the parts outside the CDR3, is GAGVSQSPRYKVAKRGQDVALRCDPISGHVSLFWYQQALGQGPEFLTYFQNEAQLDKSGLPSDRFFAERPEGSVSTLKIQRTQQEDSAVYLCASSRGGTYEQYFGPGTRLTVT.

The chain recombines TRBV11-3 with TRBJ2-3; a weak D match, TRBD2 (5 bases). The V end lost 4 bases, the J end lost 6 bases, and 14 bases lay between the germline ends. The CDR3 has 14 residues. Germline V gene sequence: CDR1 SGHNT, CDR2 YENEEA. In nucleotides, the CDR3 is TGTGCCAGCAGCTGGGAGCGGTCCTCCGATACGCAGTATTTT. Residues: CASSWERSSDTQYF.

This clone was seen just once. The V and J genes are TRBV5-5 and TRBJ2-2, with 9 bases identical to TRBD1. This CDR3 contains 16 residues. Germline V gives CDR1 SGHKS, CDR2 YYEKEE (reference sequence). V shed 4 bases and J 4 bases; nucleotides not matched to a gene: 8. The chain's CDR3 is CASSLGDRAGTGELFF. CDR3 nucleotide sequence: TGTGCCAGCAGCCTGGGGGACAGGGCGGGCACCGGGGAGCTGTTTTTT.

This chain connects TRBV19 to TRBJ2-7; a weak D match, TRBD2 (6 bases). Germline V gives CDR1 LNHDA, CDR2 SQIVND (reference sequence). CDR3 length: 13 amino acids. Trimming took 8 bases from V and 4 from J, leaving 15 bases between them. In DNA, the CDR3 is TGTGCCAGTCGTGGGGGGAATAGGTACGAGCAGTACTTC. Its translation is CASRGGNRYEQYF.

The chain has TRBV6-2 or TRBV6-3 and TRBJ1-2, with TRBD1 matching 7 bases. The CDR3 runs 16 residues. The ends lost 2 bases at V and 4 bases at J; junction bases unmatched: 10. Looked up from germline, CDR1 is MNHEY and CDR2 is SVGEGT. The DNA of the CDR3 is TGTGCCAGCAGTTACCGAGACAGGGCTCTGAGCTATGGCTACACCTTC. Protein product: CASSYRDRALSYGYTF.

J is TRBJ2-7 and V is TRBV30; D is possibly TRBD2 (5 bases). The germline gives CDR1 GTSNPN, CDR2 SVGIG (reference sequence). Between the trimmed V and J ends, which lost 2 bases and 2 bases, there was a span of 16 bases. This CDR3 is 15 amino acids long. The CDR3 nucleotides are TGTGCCTGGAGTTCCCTGAGGGCATGGGCCTACGAGCAGTACTTC. Protein product: CAWSSLRAWAYEQYF. Filled out from reference TRBV30 and TRBJ2-7, the complete variable domain reads SQTIHQWPATLVQPVGSPLSLECTVEGTSNPNLYWYRQAAGRGLQLLFYSVGIGQISSEVPQNLSASRPQDRQFILSSKKLLLSDSGFYLCAWSSLRAWAYEQYFGPGTRLTVT.